Following are 27 T cell receptor beta chains from one sample sequenced in a study of cytomegalovirus exposure and HLA in healthy donors. PCR employed 60 Vbeta and 13 Jbeta primers. The repertoire was sequenced with immunoSEQ multiplex PCR; TCRdb's copy has only in-frame clones and lacks some. The table lists about 130,000 clones, roughly 85% of them singletons. Sequenced input: PBMCs. The receptors come from a man aged 18 to 35 in good health and CMV-seropositive.

This chain joins TRBV4-1 and TRBJ2-7; 7 positions agree with TRBD1. Germline V gene data show CDR1 as MGHRA and CDR2 as YSYEKL. With V trimmed by 4 bases and J by 5 bases, 5 bases remained unmatched. The CDR3 loop spans 13 amino acids. In DNA form, the CDR3 reads TGCGCCAGCAGCCCTTCCGGGACAGACGAGCAGTACTTC. It is translated as CASSPSGTDEQYF.

The chain uses TRBV6-5 and TRBJ1-2; D possibly corresponds to TRBD1 (6 bases). Trimming removed 2 bases from V and 8 bases from J, with 15 bases in between. Germline V lookup: CDR1 MNHEY, CDR2 SVGAGI. The CDR3 loop spans 14 amino acids. In nucleotides, the CDR3 is TGTGCCAGCAGTTACGAGGGGAAGGGGGTAGGCTACACCTTC. Encoded protein: CASSYEGKGVGYTF.

This clone was picked up one time. The V call is TRBV10-2, the J call TRBJ2-5, with D perhaps matching TRBD2 (5 bases). This CDR3 is built from 11 residues. Trimming removed 9 bases at V and 5 bases at J, with 10 bases between. The germline gives CDR1 WSHSY, CDR2 SAAADI. For the CDR3, the DNA is TGCGCCAGTGCGGGTCCCGAGACCCAGTACTTC. Translation: CASAGPETQYF.

The CDR3 nucleotides are TGTGCCAGTGGACAGGGCGAACCCTACGAGCAGTACTTC. This sequence encodes CASGQGEPYEQYF. V gene TRBV19 combines with J gene TRBJ2-7, with 8 bases that match TRBD1. The CDR3 runs 13 residues. V lost 8 bases, J lost 2 bases, and 5 bases stayed unmatched. Germline V gene data show CDR1 as LNHDA and CDR2 as SQIVND (reference sequence). The full variable domain, completed using reference TRBV19 and TRBJ2-7, is DGGITQSPKYLFRKEGQNVTLSCEQNLNHDAMYWYRQDPGQGLRLIYYSQIVNDFQKGDIAEGYSVSREKKESFPLTVTSAQKNPTAFYLCASGQGEPYEQYFGPGTRLTVT.

The J gene is TRBJ1-4, the V gene TRBV4-1; 7 nucleotides agree with TRBD1. The germline gives CDR1 MGHRA, CDR2 YSYEKL. The CDR3 totals 16 residues. V lost 1 base, J lost 4 bases, and 6 bases stayed unmatched. This CDR3 reads CASSQVRQGDNEKLFF. CDR3 nucleotides: TGCGCCAGCAGCCAAGTAAGGCAGGGGGATAATGAAAAACTGTTTTTT.

This clone was detected only once. CDR3 sequence (DNA): TGCGCCAGCAGCAAAATATCGGGACTAGCGGGATTCCCCGCAGATACGCAGTATTTT. This translates into CASSKISGLAGFPADTQYF. The rearrangement links TRBV4-1 to TRBJ2-3; TRBD2 agrees at 13 bases. CDR1 and CDR2 from the germline V gene are MGHRA and YSYEKL. The V and J ends lost 5 bases and 4 bases, in that order; junction bases with no gene match: 15. This CDR3 comprises 19 residues.

V usage is TRBV25-1 and J usage is TRBJ2-7; D is perhaps TRBD1 (6 bases). From germline, CDR1 is MGHDK and CDR2 SYGVNS. The CDR3 runs 15 residues. V lost 3 bases, J lost 1 base, and 13 bases lay in between. The CDR3 here is CASSDPHRASYEQYF. Written as DNA, the CDR3 is TGTGCCAGCAGTGATCCTCACAGGGCTTCCTACGAGCAGTACTTC.

As concerns this clone: The junction departs from germline at one end; a sequencing error may be responsible. The CDR3 spells CASSLDRGSSPTEAFF. The CDR3, as DNA: TGTGCCAGCAGCCTAGACAGGGGGAGCTCACCAACTGAAGCTTTCTTT. This chain joins TRBV11-2 and TRBJ1-1, with TRBD1 identical over 9 bases. Germline V gene lookup returns CDR1 SGHAT and CDR2 FQNNGV. This CDR3 is 16 amino acids long.

This clone showed up just once. J is TRBJ1-1 and V is TRBV6-1, with D unresolved. CDR3 length: 14 residues. The V end lost 2 bases, the J end lost 3 bases, and 10 bases lay between the germline ends. CDR1 and CDR2 (germline): MNHNS, SASEGT. The CDR3 sequence: CASSELLVDTEAFF. The CDR3 nucleotides read TGTGCCAGCAGTGAATTGTTAGTGGACACTGAAGCTTTCTTT.

This chain uses TRBV19 with TRBJ2-3; the D gene is possibly TRBD2 (5 bases). Trimming pared 1 base from V and 2 bases from J, leaving 13 bases between. This CDR3 comprises 16 residues. Per the germline V gene, CDR1 is LNHDA and CDR2 is SQIVND (reference sequence). For the CDR3, the DNA is TGTGCCAGTAGTATAGCGAGCGGTCCCTACACAGATACGCAGTATTTT. The encoded protein is CASSIASGPYTDTQYF.

The chain couples TRBV6-5 to TRBJ2-5, with 8 positions matching TRBD2. V dropped 5 bases and J dropped 5; count of bases not matched to a gene: 10. Per the germline V gene, CDR1 is MNHEY and CDR2 is SVGAGI. The CDR3 spans 15 residues. CDR3 DNA: TGTGCCAGCAGTCCTTTAGCGGGGTTGATGGAGACCCAGTACTTC. Translating gives CASSPLAGLMETQYF.

This clone came up a few times. The chain recombines TRBV6-1 with TRBJ2-3, with a weak D call TRBD2 (6 bases). The CDR3 is 14 residues long. With 4 bases removed from V and 0 bases from J, the gap between germline ends came to 8 bases. Germline CDR1 reads MNHNS; CDR2 reads SASEGT. The CDR3 here is CASSGLGSTDTQYF. CDR3 DNA sequence: TGTGCCAGCAGTGGACTAGGGAGCACAGATACGCAGTATTTT.

With regard to this clone: This same CDR3 is encoded by further DNA sequences in the sample. This sequence joins TRBV19 and TRBJ1-1; no clear D. Germline CDR1 is LNHDA and CDR2 is SQIVND (reference sequence). Deletions cut 2 bases from V and 1 base from J, with 8 bases between. The CDR3 runs 14 residues. The chain's CDR3 is CASSISRGNTEAFF. The CDR3 nucleotides are TGTGCCAGTAGTATATCACGGGGGAACACTGAAGCTTTCTTT.

The rearrangement links TRBV18 to TRBJ2-3; 10 bases line up with TRBD1. The V and J ends lost 1 base and 0 bases, in that order; junction bases with no gene match: 1. The germline CDR1 and CDR2 sequences are KGHSH and LQKENI. This CDR3 has 16 amino acids. The CDR3 DNA follows: TGTGCCAGCTCACCACAGGGACAGGGGAGCACAGATACGCAGTATTTT. Translated: CASSPQGQGSTDTQYF.

The rearrangement links TRBV5-1 to TRBJ2-5; tentative D call: TRBD2 (6 bases). This CDR3 spans 12 amino acids. CDR1 is SGHRS and CDR2 is YFSETQ in the germline V gene. Trimming took off 4 bases at V and 2 bases at J, with 6 bases between the two ends. The CDR3 protein is CASSAGQETQYF. As DNA, the CDR3 is TGCGCCAGCAGCGCGGGGCAAGAGACCCAGTACTTC.

The genes are TRBV28 and TRBJ1-5, with 7 bases that match TRBD1. V trimming: 8 bases; J trimming: 1 base; junction bases outside the gene matches: 5. CDR3 size: 14 residues. Germline CDR1 and CDR2: MDHEN and SYDVKM. CDR3 sequence: CASSTGASNQPQHF. The CDR3 DNA follows: TGTGCCAGCTCTACAGGGGCCAGCAATCAGCCCCAGCATTTT.

This clone was seen only once. The chain carries TRBV19 and TRBJ1-5; TRBD1 is a possible D gene (6 bases). The CDR3 consists of 15 residues. The V end was cut by 0 bases, the J end by 6 bases, with 12 bases between. Per the germline V gene, CDR1 is LNHDA and CDR2 is SQIVND (reference sequence). The CDR3 DNA follows: TGTGCCAGTAGTATAGATGACAGGTGGGGTCAGCCCCAGCATTTT. Translated: CASSIDDRWGQPQHF. Supplemented by reference TRBV19 and TRBJ1-5, the full variable domain reads DGGITQSPKYLFRKEGQNVTLSCEQNLNHDAMYWYRQDPGQGLRLIYYSQIVNDFQKGDIAEGYSVSREKKESFPLTVTSAQKNPTAFYLCASSIDDRWGQPQHFGDGTRLSIL.

This clone was observed a handful of times. V and J are TRBV6-6 and TRBJ2-1; 7 nucleotides line up with TRBD1. CDR1 is MNHNY, CDR2 SVGAGI, per germline (reference sequence). This CDR3 region has 16 residues. The V gene end was trimmed by 4 bases and the J gene end by 6 bases; junction bases not matched to a gene: 12. CDR3 coding DNA: TGTGCCAGCAGTTCGCCCGACAGGGAAGCCTTCAATGAGCAGTTCTTC. Residues: CASSSPDREAFNEQFF.

A single count supports this clone. V is TRBV13 and J is TRBJ2-7, with unresolved D. Germline V lookup: CDR1 PRHDT, CDR2 FYEKMQ (reference sequence). V was clipped by 1 base and J by 3 bases, with 7 bases between them. The CDR3 totals 13 residues. The DNA of the CDR3 is TGTGCCAGCAGCTTAGCTAGAGGCTACGAGCAGTACTTC. Its translation: CASSLARGYEQYF. Complete variable domain (other parts from reference TRBV13 and TRBJ2-7): AAGVIQSPRHLIKEKRETATLKCYPIPRHDTVYWYQQGPGQDPQFLISFYEKMQSDKGSIPDRFSAQQFSDYHSELNMSSLELGDSALYFCASSLARGYEQYFGPGTRLTVT.

The chain has TRBV10-3 and TRBJ1-2; D is possibly TRBD1 (5 bases). The germline CDR1 and CDR2 sequences are ENHRY and SYGVKD. Trimming shortened V by 8 bases and J by 0 bases, and 10 bases separated the two germline ends. This CDR3 is built from 13 residues. The CDR3 protein is CAIWTTANYGYTF. Written as DNA, the CDR3 is TGTGCCATCTGGACAACCGCTAACTATGGCTACACCTTC.

CDR3 nucleotide sequence: TGCGCCAGCAGCTTGGGACTAGCGGGGGGGACTGGATCCTACGAGCAGTACTTC. Translation: CASSLGLAGGTGSYEQYF. The rearrangement uses TRBV5-1 and TRBJ2-7, with 14 positions matching TRBD2. The CDR3 is 18 residues long. CDR1 is SGHRS and CDR2 is YFSETQ in the germline V gene. Trimming took 0 bases from V and 1 from J; bases not matched to a gene: 6.

This clone was counted a few times. The V call is TRBV28, the J call TRBJ2-3; D is unresolved. CDR1 and CDR2 from the germline V gene are MDHEN and SYDVKM. This CDR3 is 15 amino acids long. V was cut by 6 bases and J by 1 base, with 14 bases left in between. The CDR3 loop reads CASSTPRSGTDTQYF. Here the CDR3 DNA reads TGTGCCAGCAGCACTCCGCGGAGTGGCACAGATACGCAGTATTTT.

The gene calls are TRBV28 and TRBJ1-4, with D maybe TRBD1 (6 bases). CDR1 is MDHEN, CDR2 SYDVKM, per germline. The ends were cut back, 1 base at V and 5 bases at J, with 20 bases in the middle. The CDR3 is 18 amino acids. CDR3 sequence: CASSLSFSRGHLNEKLFF. CDR3 nucleotides: TGTGCCAGCAGTTTATCATTCAGTAGGGGACACCTCAATGAAAAACTGTTTTTT.

This clone has a handful of counts. The chain employs TRBV7-7 and TRBJ2-2; weak D call: TRBD1 (5 bases). Germline CDR1 reads SSHAT; CDR2 reads FNYEAQ (reference sequence). The CDR3 is 13 amino acids. Trimming removed 5 bases at V and 4 bases at J, with 8 bases between. The CDR3, as DNA: TGTGCCAGCAGCCCCGACAGCACCGGGGAGCTGTTTTTT. This sequence encodes CASSPDSTGELFF.

The chain couples TRBV6-5 to TRBJ1-1; TRBD1 agrees at 7 bases. Losses at the gene ends were 2 bases for V and 4 bases for J; bases not matched to a gene: 7. CDR3 length: 15 amino acids. CDR1 is MNHEY, CDR2 SVGAGI, per germline. CDR3 bases: TGTGCCAGCAGTTACGGCCAGGGGGGTGGCACTGAAGCTTTCTTT. Protein product: CASSYGQGGGTEAFF.

The chain employs TRBV28 and TRBJ1-5; D gene uncertain. In germline, CDR1 is MDHEN, CDR2 SYDVKM. V was shortened by 7 bases and J by 3 bases, with 16 bases between the two germline ends. The CDR3 is 15 residues long. This chain's CDR3 is CASTPYSSLNQPQHF. DNA of the CDR3: TGTGCCAGCACTCCCTATTCCTCACTCAATCAGCCCCAGCATTTT. Looking up the rest from reference TRBV28 and TRBJ1-5 gives the full variable domain: DVKVTQSSRYLVKRTGEKVFLECVQDMDHENMFWYRQDPGLGLRLIYFSYDVKMKEKGDIPEGYSVSREKKERFSLILESASTNQTSMYLCASTPYSSLNQPQHFGDGTRLSIL.

This rearrangement joins TRBV6-5 to TRBJ1-1, with D possibly matching TRBD1 (5 bases). CDR1 MNHEY and CDR2 SVGAGI come from the germline V gene. This CDR3 is built from 13 residues. The germline V and J ends were trimmed by 5 bases and 3 bases, with 10 bases remaining between them. CDR3 nucleotides: TGTGCCAGCAGTAGACGGGACTACACTGAAGCTTTCTTT. It codes for CASSRRDYTEAFF.